This section outlines one T cell receptor (beta chain) sequence together with its context. TCRdb reprocessed the 5' RACE reads via MiXCR and lists one record per CDR3 protein. This table holds 55,000 to 70,000 distinct CDR3 sequences, 28% found once. This CDR3 has 13 residues. With 4 bases removed from V and 6 bases from J, the gap between germline ends came to 10 bases. This chain links TRBV12-3 or TRBV12-4 with TRBJ1-5; D is possibly TRBD1 (5 bases). The sequenced sample was tumor-infiltrating memory CD4+ T cells sorted from the breast tumor. Subset defined: memory CD4+ T cells, CD4+CD45RO+CD25-. The TCR comes from a female donor with breast cancer. CDR3 protein: CASSSRQLQPQHF. The CDR3 region has the DNA TGTGCCAGCAGTTCCAGACAGCTTCAGCCCCAGCATTTT.